This passage covers 10 T cell receptor beta chains from one sample sequenced in a study of PD-L1 blockade in urothelial cancer. Assay: immunoSEQ multiplex PCR; the TCRdb copy retains only in-frame clones and omits some. Here the sample spans tens of thousands of clones, about four fifths being singletons. Regarding time point: pretreatment peripheral blood. The sequencing here drew on PBMCs, taken around atezolizumab (anti-PD-L1) treatment. These receptors all come from a man between 60 and 70 years old with urothelial cancer.

This chain's CDR3 is CASSAGTSGQETQYF. CDR3 coding DNA: TGTGCCAGCAGCGCCGGGACTAGCGGGCAAGAGACCCAGTACTTC. The genes are TRBV6-6 and TRBJ2-5; 12 bases align to TRBD2. CDR1 and CDR2 (germline): MNHNY, SVGAGI (reference sequence). The CDR3 contains 15 residues. V dropped 6 bases and J dropped 2; count of bases not matched to a gene: 4.

The chain employs TRBV12-2 and TRBJ1-5. TRBV12-2 is a pseudogene locus. This CDR3 comprises 17 residues. CDR3 DNA: TGTGCAAGTCGCTTAGTGGTATTTGCTAATAGCAATCAGCCCCAGCATTTT. Amino acid sequence: CASRLVVFANSNQPQHF.

The chain employs TRBV6-5 and TRBJ2-7, with 8 bases identical to TRBD1. The J segment lost 7 bases and the V segment lost 7 bases, leaving 12 bases of the junction unmatched. This CDR3 spans 14 amino acids. CDR1 and CDR2 from the germline V gene are MNHEY and SVGAGI. DNA for the CDR3: TGTGCCAGCAAATGGTGGACAGGGAGTGAAGAGCAGTACTTC. Translated: CASKWWTGSEEQYF.

This chain uses TRBV5-6 with TRBJ2-5, with 8 bases aligning to TRBD1. The CDR3 contains 15 residues. Germline V gives CDR1 SGHDT, CDR2 YYEEEE. The V and J ends lost 4 bases and 5 bases, in that order; junction bases with no gene match: 10. DNA for the CDR3: TGTGCCAGCAGCGAGGGACGACAGGGGATCGAGACCCAGTACTTC. Amino acids: CASSEGRQGIETQYF.

The J gene is TRBJ2-2, the V gene TRBV30; D might be TRBD1 (6 bases). From germline, CDR1 is GTSNPN and CDR2 SVGIG (reference sequence). The CDR3 loop spans 16 amino acids. Trimming removed 4 bases from V and 1 base from J, with 16 bases in between. This CDR3 reads CAWKPPGQLNTGELFF. In DNA, the CDR3 is TGTGCCTGGAAGCCGCCGGGACAACTGAACACCGGGGAGCTGTTTTTT.

The rearrangement joins TRBV14 to TRBJ2-1; 7 bases fit TRBD2. The V segment lost 3 bases and the J segment 7 bases; nucleotides outside the gene matches: 6. Per the germline V gene, CDR1 is SGHDN and CDR2 is FVKESK. The CDR3 is 14 residues long. Written as DNA, the CDR3 is TGTGCCAGCAGCCAGATGGGACTAAAGAATGAGCAGTTCTTC. As protein: CASSQMGLKNEQFF.

The V and J genes are TRBV5-1 and TRBJ2-1, with 11 bases fitting TRBD2. The V gene's germline CDR1 is SGHRS and CDR2 YFSETQ. The CDR3 contains 15 residues. Germline trimming cut 5 bases from V and 6 bases from J; bases unmatched to any gene: 7. The CDR3 reads CASRLAGERGNEQFF. The CDR3 DNA reads as TGCGCCAGCAGACTAGCGGGAGAGCGTGGCAATGAGCAGTTCTTC.

The rearrangement links TRBV28 to TRBJ2-2; 8 bases fit TRBD1. This CDR3 has 15 residues. CDR1 is MDHEN, CDR2 SYDVKM, per germline. J lost 1 base, V lost 7 bases, and 5 bases had no gene match. This CDR3 is CASKAGTGNTGELFF. In nucleotides, the CDR3 is TGTGCCAGCAAAGCCGGGACAGGGAACACCGGGGAGCTGTTTTTT.

This chain uses TRBV2 with TRBJ2-5, with TRBD2 identical over 8 bases. The CDR3 runs 17 residues. Germline V gives CDR1 SNHLY, CDR2 FYNNEI. V gave up 11 bases and J gave up 4 bases; unmatched junction bases: 21. CDR3 sequence: CARQPELAGTRLETQYF. DNA for the CDR3: TGTGCCCGCCAGCCTGAACTAGCCGGGACTAGGTTAGAGACCCAGTACTTC.

This clone was found once. The same CDR3 can be traced to other DNA sequences in this sample. The chain carries TRBV19 and TRBJ2-5, with D possibly being TRBD2 (7 bases). CDR1 and CDR2 (germline): LNHDA, SQIVND (reference sequence). This CDR3 is 14 amino acids long. V was pared by 2 bases and J by 5 bases, with 12 bases between. CDR3 amino acids: CASSITGGGETQYF. CDR3 sequence (DNA): TGTGCCAGTAGTATAACGGGGGGCGGTGAGACCCAGTACTTC.